The clone carrying this TCR beta chain has more than one count but fewer than ten. As yet, its antigen is unknown. This CDR3 has 17 residues. After removal of 6 bases from V and 0 bases from J, the junction contained 11 bases not matched to a gene. The V gene's germline CDR1 is MDHEN and CDR2 SYDVKM. This entry comes from a study of T cell repertoires in cytomegalovirus infection. Study as a whole: Newly reported HLA-C-restricted and thoroughly characterized HLA-B-restricted CMV epitopes were employed. Based on public TCR beta signatures, there were indications of CMV infection and of a matching HLA type. Regarding the study as a whole: Totalled public TCR beta family frequency picked out people who carried CMV plus the relevant HLA. CMV-specific TCR beta clonotypes restricted by HLA-C were the ones dominating the ex vivo response.

Each CDR3 protein is one row after TCRdb ran MiXCR on the reads. The sample yields around 710,000 distinct CDR3 sequences, 25% to 35% seen once. Sequenced material: cultured CD8+ T cells from PBMCs, taken from culture after CMV antigen stimulation. The sequence was obtained from a human donor in good health (CMV status not recorded). Some clones in this sample may be carry-over from other donors' samples. The chain couples TRBV28 to TRBJ2-5, with 9 bases aligning to TRBD2. DNA of the CDR3: TGTGCCAGCAGCGTCGTAGCGGGGGAGACCTACCAAGAGACCCAGTACTTC. Protein sequence: CASSVVAGETYQETQYF.